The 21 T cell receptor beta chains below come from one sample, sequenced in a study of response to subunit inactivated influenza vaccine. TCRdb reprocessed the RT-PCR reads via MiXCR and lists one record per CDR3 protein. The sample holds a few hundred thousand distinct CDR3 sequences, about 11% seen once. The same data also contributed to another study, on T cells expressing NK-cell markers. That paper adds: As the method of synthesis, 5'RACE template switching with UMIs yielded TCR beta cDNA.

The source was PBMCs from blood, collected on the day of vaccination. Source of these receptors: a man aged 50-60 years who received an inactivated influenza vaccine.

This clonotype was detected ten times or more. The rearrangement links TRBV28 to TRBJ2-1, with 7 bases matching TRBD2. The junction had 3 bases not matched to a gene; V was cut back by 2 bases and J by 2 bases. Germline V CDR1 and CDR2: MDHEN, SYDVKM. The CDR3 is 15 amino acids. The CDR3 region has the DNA TGTGCCAGCAGTTTAGCTAGCGGTCCCTACAATGAGCAGTTCTTC. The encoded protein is CASSLASGPYNEQFF.

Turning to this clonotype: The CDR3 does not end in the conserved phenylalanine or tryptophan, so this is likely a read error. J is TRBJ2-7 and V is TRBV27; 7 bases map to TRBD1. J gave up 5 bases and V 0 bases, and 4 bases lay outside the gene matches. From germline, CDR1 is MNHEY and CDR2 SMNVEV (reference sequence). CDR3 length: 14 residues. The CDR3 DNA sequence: TGTGCCAGCAGTTTATCGAACAGGGGCAACGAGCAGTACATC. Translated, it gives CASSLSNRGNEQYI.

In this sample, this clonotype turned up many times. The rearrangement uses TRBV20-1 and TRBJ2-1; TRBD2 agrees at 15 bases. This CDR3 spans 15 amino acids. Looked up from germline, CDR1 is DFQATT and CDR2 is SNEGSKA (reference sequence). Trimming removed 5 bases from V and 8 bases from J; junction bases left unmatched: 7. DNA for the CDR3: TGCAGTGCTCTAGGGACTAGCGGGAGGTATCATGAGCAGTTCTTC. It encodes CSALGTSGRYHEQFF.

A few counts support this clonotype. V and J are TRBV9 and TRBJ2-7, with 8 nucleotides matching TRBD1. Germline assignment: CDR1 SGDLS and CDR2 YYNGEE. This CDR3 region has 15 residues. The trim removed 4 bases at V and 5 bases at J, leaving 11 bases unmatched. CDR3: CASSTGGRGQNEQYF. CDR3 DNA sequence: TGTGCCAGCAGCACTGGTGGCAGGGGGCAGAACGAGCAGTACTTC.

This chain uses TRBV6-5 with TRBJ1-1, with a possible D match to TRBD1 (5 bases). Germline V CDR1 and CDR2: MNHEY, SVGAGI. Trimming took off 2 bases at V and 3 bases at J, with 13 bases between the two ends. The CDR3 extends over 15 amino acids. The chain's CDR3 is CASSYPNRPYTEAFF. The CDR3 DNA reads TGTGCCAGCAGTTACCCCAACAGGCCATACACTGAAGCTTTCTTT.

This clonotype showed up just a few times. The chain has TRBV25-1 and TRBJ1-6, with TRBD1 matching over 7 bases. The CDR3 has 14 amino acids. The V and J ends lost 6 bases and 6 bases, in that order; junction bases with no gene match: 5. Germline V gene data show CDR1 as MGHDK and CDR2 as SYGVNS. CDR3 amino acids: CASRETGRNSPLHF. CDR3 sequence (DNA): TGTGCCAGCAGGGAGACAGGGCGTAATTCACCCCTCCACTTT. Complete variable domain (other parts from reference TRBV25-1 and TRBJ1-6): EADIYQTPRYLVIGTGKKITLECSQTMGHDKMYWYQQDPGMELHLIHYSYGVNSTEKGDLSSESTVSRIRTEHFPLTLESARPSHTSQYLCASRETGRNSPLHFGNGTRLTVT.

Here the CDR3 reads CASSYQQVRRNTIYF. Written as DNA, the CDR3 is TGTGCCAGCAGTTATCAACAGGTTCGGCGAAACACCATATATTTT. The rearrangement links TRBV6-2 or TRBV6-3 to TRBJ1-3; D possibly corresponds to TRBD1 (5 bases). Trimming stripped 3 bases from V and 5 bases from J, with 14 bases between. The length of the CDR3 is 15 residues. Per the germline V gene, CDR1 is MNHEY and CDR2 is SVGEGT.

The CDR3 coding sequence is TGTGCCAGCAAGCGGAGAGGCTCCTACAATGAGCAGTTCTTC. Protein product: CASKRRGSYNEQFF. The rearrangement links TRBV7-8 to TRBJ2-1, with D possibly being TRBD2 (5 bases). This CDR3 is built from 14 residues. V dropped 7 bases and J dropped 0 bases, with 10 bases sitting between them. Germline V gives CDR1 SGHVS, CDR2 FQNEAQ.

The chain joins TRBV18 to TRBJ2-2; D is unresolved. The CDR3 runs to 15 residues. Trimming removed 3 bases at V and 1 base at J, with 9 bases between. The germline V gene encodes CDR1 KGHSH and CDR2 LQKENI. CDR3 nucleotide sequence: TGTGCCAGCTCACCGACGACGGTGAACACCGGGGAGCTGTTTTTT. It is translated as CASSPTTVNTGELFF.

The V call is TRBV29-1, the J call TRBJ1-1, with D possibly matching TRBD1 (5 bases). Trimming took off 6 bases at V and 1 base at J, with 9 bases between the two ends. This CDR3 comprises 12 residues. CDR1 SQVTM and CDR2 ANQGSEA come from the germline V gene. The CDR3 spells CSVGHTNTEAFF. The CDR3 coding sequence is TGCAGCGTAGGACACACGAACACTGAAGCTTTCTTT.

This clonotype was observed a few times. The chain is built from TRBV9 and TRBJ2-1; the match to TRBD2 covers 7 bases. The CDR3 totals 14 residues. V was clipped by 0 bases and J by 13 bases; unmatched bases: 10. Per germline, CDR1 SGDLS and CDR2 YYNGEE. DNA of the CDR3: TGTGCCAGCAGCGTAGATGGGGGAGGGCCCCAACAGTTCTTC. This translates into CASSVDGGGPQQFF. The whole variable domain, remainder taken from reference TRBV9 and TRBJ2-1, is DSGVTQTPKHLITATGQRVTLRCSPRSGDLSVYWYQQSLDQGLQFLIQYYNGEERAKGNILERFSAQQFPDLHSELNLSSLELGDSALYFCASSVDGGGPQQFFGPGTRLTVL.

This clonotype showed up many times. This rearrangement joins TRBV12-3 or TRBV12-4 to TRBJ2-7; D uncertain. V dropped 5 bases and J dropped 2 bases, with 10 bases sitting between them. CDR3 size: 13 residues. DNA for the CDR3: TGTGCCAGCAGTCCGCCACAAACCTACGAGCAGTACTTC. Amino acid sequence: CASSPPQTYEQYF.

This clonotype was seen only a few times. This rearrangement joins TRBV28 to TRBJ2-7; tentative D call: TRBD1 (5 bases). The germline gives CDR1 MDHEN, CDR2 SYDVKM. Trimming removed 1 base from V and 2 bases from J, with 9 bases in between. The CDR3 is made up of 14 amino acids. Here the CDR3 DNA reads TGTGCCAGCAGTTTATTACAGGCAACCTACGAGCAGTACTTC. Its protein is CASSLLQATYEQYF.

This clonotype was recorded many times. The CDR3 spells CASSGLRANTGELFF. Written as DNA, the CDR3 is TGTGCCAGCAGTGGACTGAGGGCGAACACCGGGGAGCTGTTTTTT. The chain links TRBV6-1 to TRBJ2-2, with a tentative D call TRBD2 (5 bases). The CDR3 spans 15 residues. V was clipped by 4 bases and J by 0 bases, with 9 bases between them. Germline-derived CDR1 and CDR2 are MNHNS and SASEGT.

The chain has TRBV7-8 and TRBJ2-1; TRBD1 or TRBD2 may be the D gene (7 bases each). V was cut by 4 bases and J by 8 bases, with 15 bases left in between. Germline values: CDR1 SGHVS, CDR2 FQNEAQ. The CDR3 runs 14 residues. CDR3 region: CASSSGLGGHEQFF. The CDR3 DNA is TGTGCCAGCAGCTCAGGACTAGGGGGCCATGAGCAGTTCTTC.

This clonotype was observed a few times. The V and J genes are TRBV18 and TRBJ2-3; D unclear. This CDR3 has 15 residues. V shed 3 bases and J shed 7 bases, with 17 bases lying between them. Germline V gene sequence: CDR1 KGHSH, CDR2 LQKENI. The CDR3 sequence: CASSPESVARHTQYF. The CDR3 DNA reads TGTGCCAGCTCACCGGAATCGGTAGCCCGGCATACGCAGTATTTT.

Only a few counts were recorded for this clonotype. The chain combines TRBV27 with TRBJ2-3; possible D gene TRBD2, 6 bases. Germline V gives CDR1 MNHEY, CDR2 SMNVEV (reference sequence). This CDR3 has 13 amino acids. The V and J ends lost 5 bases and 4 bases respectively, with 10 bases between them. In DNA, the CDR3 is TGTGCCAGCAGTATCCGGGGGTCAGATACGCAGTATTTT. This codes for CASSIRGSDTQYF.

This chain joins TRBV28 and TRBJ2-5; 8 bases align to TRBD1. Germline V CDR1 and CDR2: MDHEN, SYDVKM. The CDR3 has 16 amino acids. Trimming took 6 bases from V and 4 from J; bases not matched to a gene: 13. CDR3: CASRAGHRGDGETQYF. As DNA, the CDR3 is TGTGCCAGCAGAGCCGGGCACAGGGGGGATGGAGAGACCCAGTACTTC.

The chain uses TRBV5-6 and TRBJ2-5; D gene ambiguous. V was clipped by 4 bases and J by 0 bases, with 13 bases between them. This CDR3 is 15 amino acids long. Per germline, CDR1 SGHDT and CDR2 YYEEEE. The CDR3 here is CASSTRQVYQETQYF. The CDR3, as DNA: TGTGCCAGCAGCACGAGACAAGTATACCAAGAGACCCAGTACTTC.

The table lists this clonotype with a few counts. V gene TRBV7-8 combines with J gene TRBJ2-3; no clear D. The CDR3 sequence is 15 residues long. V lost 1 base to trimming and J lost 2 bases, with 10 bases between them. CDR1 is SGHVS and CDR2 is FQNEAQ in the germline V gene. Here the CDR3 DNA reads TGTGCCAGCAGCTTAGGGGTAAAGCTCACAGATACGCAGTATTTT. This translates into CASSLGVKLTDTQYF.

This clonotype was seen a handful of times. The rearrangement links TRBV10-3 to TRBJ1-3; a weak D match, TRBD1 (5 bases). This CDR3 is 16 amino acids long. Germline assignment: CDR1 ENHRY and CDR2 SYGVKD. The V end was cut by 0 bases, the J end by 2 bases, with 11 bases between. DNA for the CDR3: TGTGCCATCAGTGAGTCGGCAGGGACTACTGGAAACACCATATATTTT. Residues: CAISESAGTTGNTIYF.